These 17 T cell receptor beta chains share one sample of origin, sequenced in a study of cytomegalovirus exposure and HLA in healthy donors. A multiplex PCR was run with 60 Vbeta primers and 13 Jbeta primers. Method: immunoSEQ multiplex PCR; TCRdb's copy keeps in-frame clones and lacks some. Of approximately 190,000 clones in the sample, less than 90% are singletons; the top ten hold around 0.26%. The sample comprised PBMCs. These receptors were taken from a boy aged 5 to 17 in good health and CMV-seronegative.

This clone was seen only a few times. The rearrangement joins TRBV28 to TRBJ1-1, with D tentatively TRBD1 (6 bases). CDR1 MDHEN and CDR2 SYDVKM come from the germline V gene. The V gene lost 6 bases and the J gene lost 0 bases, with 14 bases spanning the gap. CDR3 length equals 15 residues. CDR3 amino acids: CASSPTGSMNTEAFF. As DNA, the CDR3 is TGTGCCAGCAGCCCCACAGGGTCCATGAACACTGAAGCTTTCTTT.

A remark on this clone: The same CDR3 arises from other DNA sequences in this sample as well. The chain combines TRBV7-9 with TRBJ1-1; 7 bases match TRBD1. Trimming removed 2 bases from V and 4 bases from J; junction bases left unmatched: 1. CDR1 is SEHNR and CDR2 is FQNEAQ in the germline V gene (reference sequence). The CDR3 totals 13 residues. As DNA, the CDR3 is TGTGCCAGCAGCTTAACAGGGGTCACTGAAGCTTTCTTT. Protein sequence: CASSLTGVTEAFF.

The rearrangement links TRBV30 to TRBJ2-7, with 7 bases fitting TRBD1. The junction had 10 bases not matched to a gene; V was cut back by 3 bases and J by 11 bases. This CDR3 comprises 12 residues. Germline assignment: CDR1 GTSNPN and CDR2 SVGIG (reference sequence). The CDR3 DNA sequence: TGTGCCTGGAGCGCCGGACAGGATCTCGAGTACTTC. Translated: CAWSAGQDLEYF. The full variable domain, in which reference TRBV30 and TRBJ2-7 provide the parts outside the CDR3, is SQTIHQWPATLVQPVGSPLSLECTVEGTSNPNLYWYRQAAGRGLQLLFYSVGIGQISSEVPQNLSASRPQDRQFILSSKKLLLSDSGFYLCAWSAGQDLEYFGPGTRLTVT.

CDR3: CASSSPRYPEAFF. The CDR3 DNA follows: TGTGCCAGCAGTTCCCCTCGGTACCCTGAAGCTTTCTTT. The gene calls are TRBV2 and TRBJ1-1; D gene uncertain. Per germline, CDR1 SNHLY and CDR2 FYNNEI. The length of the CDR3 is 13 residues. Trimming removed 5 bases from V and 6 bases from J, with 13 bases in between.

This clone has only a few counts. The chain links TRBV7-2 to TRBJ2-5, with 7 bases lining up with TRBD2. The length of the CDR3 is 16 residues. After removal of 4 bases from V and 4 bases from J, the junction contained 12 bases not matched to a gene. In germline, CDR1 is SGHTA, CDR2 FQGNSA. The DNA of the CDR3 is TGTGCCAGCAGCTCCCGGGATTGGGGGGGAGGAGAGACCCAGTACTTC. Amino acid sequence: CASSSRDWGGGETQYF.

The V call is TRBV6-1, the J call TRBJ2-7; maybe TRBD1 (6 bases). CDR1 MNHNS and CDR2 SASEGT come from the germline V gene. This CDR3 is built from 13 residues. V dropped 1 base and J dropped 7 bases, with 11 bases sitting between them. CDR3 DNA sequence: TGTGCCAGCAGTGAAGGTCAGGGGCGGGAGCAGTACTTC. It codes for CASSEGQGREQYF.

The chain is built from TRBV5-1 and TRBJ2-1, with 8 bases fitting TRBD1. From germline, CDR1 is SGHRS and CDR2 YFSETQ. This CDR3 spans 17 amino acids. Trimming removed 3 bases from V and 9 bases from J; junction bases left unmatched: 17. The CDR3 region has the DNA TGCGCCAGCAGCTCAAACGGAGGCCGGACAGGGATTAGTGAGCAGTTCTTC. Encoded protein: CASSSNGGRTGISEQFF.

This clone has just a few counts. Other DNA sequences within the sample encode an identical CDR3. This CDR3 reads CASSIGQMNTEAFF. DNA for the CDR3: TGTGCCAGTAGTATAGGTCAGATGAACACTGAAGCTTTCTTT. The rearrangement links TRBV19 to TRBJ1-1; no reliable D call. Trimming pared 1 base from V and 0 bases from J, leaving 6 bases between. The CDR3 has 14 residues. Germline V gene sequence: CDR1 LNHDA, CDR2 SQIVND (reference sequence).

The chain links TRBV2 to TRBJ1-1, with D maybe TRBD1 (5 bases). Germline CDR1 reads SNHLY; CDR2 reads FYNNEI. V shed 2 bases and J shed 1 base, with 14 bases lying between them. The CDR3 is made up of 16 amino acids. The CDR3 region has the DNA TGTGCCAGCAGTGAACGCCGAGACAGTTCGAACACTGAAGCTTTCTTT. The encoded protein is CASSERRDSSNTEAFF.

The chain has TRBV29-1 and TRBJ1-1; perhaps TRBD1 as D (6 bases). The CDR3 spans 12 residues. CDR1 and CDR2 (germline): SQVTM, ANQGSEA. The ends were cut back, 8 bases at V and 4 bases at J, with 14 bases in the middle. CDR3 DNA: TGCAGCTTCTACAGGGTTGTCACTGAAGCTTTCTTT. Encoded protein: CSFYRVVTEAFF.

The V gene is TRBV2, the J gene TRBJ1-3, with D possibly matching TRBD1 (6 bases). The germline CDR1 and CDR2 sequences are SNHLY and FYNNEI. V was cut by 7 bases and J by 0 bases, with 13 bases left in between. This CDR3 is 15 amino acids long. This chain's CDR3 is CASMTGSPSGNTIYF. The CDR3 DNA is TGTGCCAGCATGACAGGTTCCCCCTCTGGAAACACCATATATTTT.

This chain joins TRBV19 and TRBJ2-3, with TRBD1 as a possible D gene (6 bases). The V gene's germline CDR1 is LNHDA and CDR2 SQIVND (reference sequence). This CDR3 has 18 amino acids. V lost 4 bases and J 0 bases, leaving 20 bases between the germline ends. CDR3 region: CASSTLNNRASSTDTQYF. CDR3 bases: TGTGCCAGTAGTACCCTCAATAACAGGGCCTCTAGCACAGATACGCAGTATTTT. Supplemented by reference TRBV19 and TRBJ2-3, the full variable domain reads DGGITQSPKYLFRKEGQNVTLSCEQNLNHDAMYWYRQDPGQGLRLIYYSQIVNDFQKGDIAEGYSVSREKKESFPLTVTSAQKNPTAFYLCASSTLNNRASSTDTQYFGPGTRLTVL.

The chain uses TRBV6-1 and TRBJ2-1; 14 bases align to TRBD2. Germline CDR1 and CDR2: MNHNS and SASEGT. The CDR3 is made up of 19 amino acids. J lost 0 bases, V lost 3 bases, and 7 bases had no gene match. CDR3 DNA: TGTGCCAGCAGTGATTGGGGACTAGCGGGAGCGAGCTCCTACAATGAGCAGTTCTTC. Protein product: CASSDWGLAGASSYNEQFF.

This rearrangement joins TRBV7-3 to TRBJ1-1, with D possibly being TRBD1 (5 bases). V gave up 2 bases and J gave up 8 bases, with 12 bases separating them. The CDR3 length is 13 residues. Germline V gene lookup returns CDR1 SGHTA and CDR2 FQGTGA. As DNA, the CDR3 is TGTGCCAGCAGCTTACAGGGCATGGGGGAAGCTTTCTTT. Translating it yields CASSLQGMGEAFF.

This chain joins TRBV6-1 and TRBJ2-5, with TRBD2 matching over 10 bases. The J call may be wrong; the DNA end is better matched by TRBJ2-7. The CDR3 loop spans 16 amino acids. Germline V CDR1 and CDR2: MNHNS, SASEGT. DNA for the CDR3: TGTGCCAGCAGTGAAATAGCGGGAGGTTCCCTTTACGAGCAGTACTTC. It translates to CASSEIAGGSLYEQYF.

To note about this clone: Germline is not matched at one junction end, which may reflect a read error. This chain uses TRBV5-6 with TRBJ2-7; weak D call: TRBD1 (6 bases). The CDR3 runs 13 residues. CDR1 and CDR2 (germline): SGHDT, YYEEEE. The CDR3 region is CATSKTGSYEQYF. The CDR3 DNA reads TGTGCCACCAGCAAAACAGGGAGCTACGAGCAGTACTTC.

The chain employs TRBV2 and TRBJ1-1; D remains unclear. Germline assignment: CDR1 SNHLY and CDR2 FYNNEI. V lost 8 bases to trimming and J lost 2 bases, with 12 bases between them. The CDR3 extends over 13 amino acids. DNA of the CDR3: TGTGCCAGCCGGTACCAATATAACACTGAAGCTTTCTTT. The encoded protein is CASRYQYNTEAFF.